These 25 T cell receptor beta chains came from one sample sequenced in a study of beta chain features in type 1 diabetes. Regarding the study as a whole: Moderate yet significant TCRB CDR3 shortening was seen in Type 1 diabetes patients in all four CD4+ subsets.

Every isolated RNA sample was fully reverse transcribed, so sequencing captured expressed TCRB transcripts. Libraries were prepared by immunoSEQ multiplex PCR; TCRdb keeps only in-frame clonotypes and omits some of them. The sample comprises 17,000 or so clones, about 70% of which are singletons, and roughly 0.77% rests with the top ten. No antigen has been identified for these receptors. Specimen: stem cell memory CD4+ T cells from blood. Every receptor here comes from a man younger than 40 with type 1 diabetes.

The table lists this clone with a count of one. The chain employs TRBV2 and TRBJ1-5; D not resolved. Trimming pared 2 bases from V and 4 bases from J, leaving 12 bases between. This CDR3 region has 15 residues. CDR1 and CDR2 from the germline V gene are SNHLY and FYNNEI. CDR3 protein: CASSEQLVLNQPQHF. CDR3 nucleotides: TGTGCCAGCAGTGAACAATTGGTCCTAAATCAGCCCCAGCATTTT.

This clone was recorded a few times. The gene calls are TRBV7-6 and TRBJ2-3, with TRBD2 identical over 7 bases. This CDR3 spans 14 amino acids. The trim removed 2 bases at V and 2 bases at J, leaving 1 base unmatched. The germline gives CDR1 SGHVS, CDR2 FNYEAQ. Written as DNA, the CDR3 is TGTGCCAGCAGCTTAAGCGGGGACACAGATACGCAGTATTTT. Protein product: CASSLSGDTDTQYF. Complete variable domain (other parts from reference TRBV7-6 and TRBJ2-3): GAGVSQSPRYKVTKRGQDVALRCDPISGHVSLYWYRQALGQGPEFLTYFNYEAQQDKSGLPNDRFSAERPEGSISTLTIQRTEQRDSAMYRCASSLSGDTDTQYFGPGTRLTVL.

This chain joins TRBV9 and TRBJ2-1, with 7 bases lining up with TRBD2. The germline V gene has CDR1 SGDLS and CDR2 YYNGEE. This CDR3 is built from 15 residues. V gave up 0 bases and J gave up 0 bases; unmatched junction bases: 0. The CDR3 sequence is CASSVAGGSYNEQFF. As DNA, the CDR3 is TGTGCCAGCAGCGTAGCGGGGGGCTCCTACAATGAGCAGTTCTTC.

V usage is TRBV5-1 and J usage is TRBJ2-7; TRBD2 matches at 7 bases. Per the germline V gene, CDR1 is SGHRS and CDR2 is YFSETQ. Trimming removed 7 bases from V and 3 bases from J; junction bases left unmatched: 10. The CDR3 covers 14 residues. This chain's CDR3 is CASGPSGGGYEQYF. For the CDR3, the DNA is TGCGCCAGCGGCCCTAGCGGAGGCGGCTACGAGCAGTACTTC. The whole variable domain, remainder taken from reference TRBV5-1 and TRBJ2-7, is KAGVTQTPRYLIKTRGQQVTLSCSPISGHRSVSWYQQTPGQGLQFLFEYFSETQRNKGNFPGRFSGRQFSNSRSEMNVSTLELGDSALYLCASGPSGGGYEQYFGPGTRLTVT.

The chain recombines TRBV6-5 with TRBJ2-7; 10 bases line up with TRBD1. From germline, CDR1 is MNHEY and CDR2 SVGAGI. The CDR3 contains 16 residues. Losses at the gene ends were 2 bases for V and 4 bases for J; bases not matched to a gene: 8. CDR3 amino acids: CASSYEIGTGDYEQYF. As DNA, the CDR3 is TGTGCCAGCAGTTACGAAATTGGGACAGGGGATTACGAGCAGTACTTC.

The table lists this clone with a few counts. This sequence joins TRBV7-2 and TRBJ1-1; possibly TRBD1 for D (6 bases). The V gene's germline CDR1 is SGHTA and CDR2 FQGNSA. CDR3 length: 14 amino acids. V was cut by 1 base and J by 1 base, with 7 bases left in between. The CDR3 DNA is TGTGCCAGCAGCTTAGACAGGGAGAACACTGAAGCTTTCTTT. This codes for CASSLDRENTEAFF.

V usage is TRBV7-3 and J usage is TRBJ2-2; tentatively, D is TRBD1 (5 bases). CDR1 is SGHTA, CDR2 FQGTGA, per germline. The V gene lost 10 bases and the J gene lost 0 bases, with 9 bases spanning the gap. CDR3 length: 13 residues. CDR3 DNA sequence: TGTGCCACCGGACAATCGAACACCGGGGAGCTGTTTTTT. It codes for CATGQSNTGELFF.

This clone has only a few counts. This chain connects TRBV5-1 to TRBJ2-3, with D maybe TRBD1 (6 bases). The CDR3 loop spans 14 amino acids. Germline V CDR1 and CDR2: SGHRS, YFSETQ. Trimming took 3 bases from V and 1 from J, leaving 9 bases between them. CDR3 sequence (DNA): TGCGCCAGCAGCTACAGGGTGGGCACAGATACGCAGTATTTT. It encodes CASSYRVGTDTQYF. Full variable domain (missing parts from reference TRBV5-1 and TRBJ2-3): KAGVTQTPRYLIKTRGQQVTLSCSPISGHRSVSWYQQTPGQGLQFLFEYFSETQRNKGNFPGRFSGRQFSNSRSEMNVSTLELGDSALYLCASSYRVGTDTQYFGPGTRLTVL.

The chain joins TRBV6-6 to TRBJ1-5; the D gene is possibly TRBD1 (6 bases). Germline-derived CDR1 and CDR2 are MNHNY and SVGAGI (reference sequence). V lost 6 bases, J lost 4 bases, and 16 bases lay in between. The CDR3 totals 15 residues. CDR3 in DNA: TGTGCCAGCAGCGCGGGGGCAGGACGGAATCAGCCCCAGCATTTT. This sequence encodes CASSAGAGRNQPQHF.

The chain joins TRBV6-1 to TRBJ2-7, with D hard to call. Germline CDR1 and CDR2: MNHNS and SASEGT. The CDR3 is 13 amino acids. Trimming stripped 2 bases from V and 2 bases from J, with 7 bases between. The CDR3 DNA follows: TGTGCCAGCAGTGAACCGGGTACCTACGAGCAGTACTTC. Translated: CASSEPGTYEQYF.

The CDR3 spells CASSPRPLAGGGSQYF. In DNA, the CDR3 is TGTGCCAGCAGCCCGCGACCCCTAGCGGGGGGAGGATCCCAGTACTTC. The V gene is TRBV7-2, the J gene TRBJ2-5, with TRBD2 matching over 11 bases. The CDR3 contains 16 residues. The junction had 14 bases not matched to a gene; V was cut back by 5 bases and J by 9 bases. From germline, CDR1 is SGHTA and CDR2 FQGNSA.

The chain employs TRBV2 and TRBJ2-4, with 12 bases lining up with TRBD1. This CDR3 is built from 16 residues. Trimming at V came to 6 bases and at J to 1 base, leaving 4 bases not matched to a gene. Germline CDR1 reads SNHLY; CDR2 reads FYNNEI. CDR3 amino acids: CASSGTGGRAKNIQYF. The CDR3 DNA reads TGTGCCAGCAGCGGGACAGGGGGCCGCGCCAAAAACATTCAGTACTTC.

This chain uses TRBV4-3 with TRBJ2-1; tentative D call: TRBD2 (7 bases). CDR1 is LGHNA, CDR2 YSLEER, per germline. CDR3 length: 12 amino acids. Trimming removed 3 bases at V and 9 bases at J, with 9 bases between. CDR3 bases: TGCGCCAGCAGCCATAGGGGGGGTGAGCAGTTCTTC. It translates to CASSHRGGEQFF.

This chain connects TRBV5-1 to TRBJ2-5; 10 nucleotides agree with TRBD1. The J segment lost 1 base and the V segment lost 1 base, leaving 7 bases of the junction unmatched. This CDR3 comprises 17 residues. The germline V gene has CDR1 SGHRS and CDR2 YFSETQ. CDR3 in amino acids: CASSLNSWTGGQETQYF. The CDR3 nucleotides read TGCGCCAGCAGCTTGAATTCCTGGACAGGGGGCCAAGAGACCCAGTACTTC.

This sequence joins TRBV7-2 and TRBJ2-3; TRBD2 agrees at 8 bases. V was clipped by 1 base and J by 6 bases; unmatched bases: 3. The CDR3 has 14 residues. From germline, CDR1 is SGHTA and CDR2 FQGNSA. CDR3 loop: CASSLVGLADTQYF. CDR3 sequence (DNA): TGTGCCAGCAGCTTAGTAGGACTAGCCGATACGCAGTATTTT. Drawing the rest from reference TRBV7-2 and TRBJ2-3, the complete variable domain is GAGVSQSPSNKVTEKGKDVELRCDPISGHTALYWYRQSLGQGLEFLIYFQGNSAPDKSGLPSDRFSAERTGGSVSTLTIQRTQQEDSAVYLCASSLVGLADTQYFGPGTRLTVL.

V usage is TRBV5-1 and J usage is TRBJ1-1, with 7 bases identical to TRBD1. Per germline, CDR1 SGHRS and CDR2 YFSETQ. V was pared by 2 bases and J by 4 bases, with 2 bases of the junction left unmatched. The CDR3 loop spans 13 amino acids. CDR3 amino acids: CASSFGTVTEAFF. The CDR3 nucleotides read TGCGCCAGCAGCTTTGGGACAGTCACTGAAGCTTTCTTT.

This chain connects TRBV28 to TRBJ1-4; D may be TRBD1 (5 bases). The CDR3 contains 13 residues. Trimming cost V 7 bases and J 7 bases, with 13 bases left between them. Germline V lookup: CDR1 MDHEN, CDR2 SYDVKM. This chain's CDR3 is CASKGQGGEKLFF. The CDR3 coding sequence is TGTGCCAGCAAAGGCCAGGGTGGTGAAAAACTGTTTTTT.

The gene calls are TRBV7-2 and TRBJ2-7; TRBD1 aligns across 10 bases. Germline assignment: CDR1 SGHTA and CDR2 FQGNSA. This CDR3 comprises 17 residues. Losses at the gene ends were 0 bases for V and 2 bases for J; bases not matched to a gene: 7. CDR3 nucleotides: TGTGCCAGCAGCTTAGCCTCTGGGACAGGGGATCCCTACGAGCAGTACTTC. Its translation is CASSLASGTGDPYEQYF.

The CDR3: CASSLAREVTHSNQPQHF. CDR3 DNA sequence: TGTGCCAGCAGCTTAGCGCGGGAGGTTACCCATAGCAATCAGCCCCAGCATTTT. The rearrangement joins TRBV7-9 to TRBJ1-5, with D unresolved. V dropped 0 bases and J dropped 0 bases, with 15 bases sitting between them. Germline-derived CDR1 and CDR2 are SEHNR and FQNEAQ (reference sequence). This CDR3 has 18 amino acids.

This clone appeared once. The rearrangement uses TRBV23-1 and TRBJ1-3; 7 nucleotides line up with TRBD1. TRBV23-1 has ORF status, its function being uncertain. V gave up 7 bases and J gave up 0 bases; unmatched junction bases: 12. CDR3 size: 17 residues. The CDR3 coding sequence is TGCGCCAGCACTCCAACTACAGGGGAGGTCTCTGGAAACACCATATATTTT. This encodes CASTPTTGEVSGNTIYF.

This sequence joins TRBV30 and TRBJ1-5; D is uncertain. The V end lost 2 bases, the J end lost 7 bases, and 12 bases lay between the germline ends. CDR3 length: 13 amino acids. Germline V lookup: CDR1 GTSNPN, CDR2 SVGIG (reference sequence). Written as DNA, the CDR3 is TGTGCCTGGAGTCGGGTTTTAGGACAGCCCCAGCATTTT. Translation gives CAWSRVLGQPQHF.

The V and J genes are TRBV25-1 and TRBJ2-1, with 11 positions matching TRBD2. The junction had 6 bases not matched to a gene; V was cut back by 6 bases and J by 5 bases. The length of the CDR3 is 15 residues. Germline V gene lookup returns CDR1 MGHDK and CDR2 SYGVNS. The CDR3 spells CASSAGTSGDNEQFF. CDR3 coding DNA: TGTGCCAGCAGCGCCGGGACTAGCGGTGACAATGAGCAGTTCTTC.

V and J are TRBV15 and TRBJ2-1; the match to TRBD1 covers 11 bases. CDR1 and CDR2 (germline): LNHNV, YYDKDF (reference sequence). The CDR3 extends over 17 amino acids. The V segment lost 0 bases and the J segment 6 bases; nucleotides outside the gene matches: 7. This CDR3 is CATSRDVIGTGGNEQFF. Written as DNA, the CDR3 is TGTGCCACCAGCAGAGATGTCATTGGGACAGGGGGCAATGAGCAGTTCTTC.

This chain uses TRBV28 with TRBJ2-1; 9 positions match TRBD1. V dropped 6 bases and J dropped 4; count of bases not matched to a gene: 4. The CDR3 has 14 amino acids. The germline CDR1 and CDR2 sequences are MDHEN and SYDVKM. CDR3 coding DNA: TGTGCCAGCAGCACGGGACAGGGATACAATGAGCAGTTCTTC. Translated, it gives CASSTGQGYNEQFF.

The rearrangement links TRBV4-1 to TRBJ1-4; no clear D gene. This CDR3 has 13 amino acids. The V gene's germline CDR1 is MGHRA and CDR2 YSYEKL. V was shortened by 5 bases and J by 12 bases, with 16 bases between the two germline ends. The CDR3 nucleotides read TGCGCCAGCAGCTCCTTAGGACTGAGGGAACTGTTTTTT. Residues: CASSSLGLRELFF.